The next 20 T cell receptor beta chains were all read from a single sample in a study of blood T cell repertoires in COVID-19. The repertoire was sequenced with immunoSEQ multiplex PCR; TCRdb's copy has only in-frame clones and lacks some. The data hold roughly 100,000 clones, with about 80% observed a single time. The sequenced sample consisted of peripheral blood. These receptors came from a human donor in a cohort sampled during active or convalescent COVID-19.

This clone was seen a single time. V gene TRBV12-3 or TRBV12-4 combines with J gene TRBJ2-7; 8 bases agree with TRBD1. The CDR3 covers 13 residues. Germline trimming cut 7 bases from V and 2 bases from J; bases unmatched to any gene: 4. In DNA form, the CDR3 reads TGTGCCAGCAAGCGGACAGGGCCCTACGAGCAGTACTTC. It is translated as CASKRTGPYEQYF.

V and J are TRBV7-8 and TRBJ2-5; the D gene is possibly TRBD1 (6 bases). The CDR3 runs 15 residues. CDR1 is SGHVS, CDR2 FQNEAQ, per germline. V lost 0 bases and J 5 bases, leaving 13 bases between the germline ends. CDR3 residues: CASSLAGTGLETQYF. The CDR3 DNA reads as TGTGCCAGCAGCTTAGCCGGAACAGGGTTGGAGACCCAGTACTTC.

This clone was seen just once. The J gene is TRBJ1-1, the V gene TRBV10-3, with TRBD1 identical over 9 bases. Trimming removed 0 bases from V and 10 bases from J; junction bases left unmatched: 6. In germline, CDR1 is ENHRY, CDR2 SYGVKD. This CDR3 comprises 14 residues. DNA of the CDR3: TGTGCCATCAGTGAGTCGACGGGACAGGGTCGAGCTTTCTTT. Its translation: CAISESTGQGRAFF.

The CDR3 sequence: CASSIGTGGNSPLHF. Written as DNA, the CDR3 is TGTGCCAGTAGTATCGGGACAGGGGGAAATTCACCCCTCCACTTT. V gene TRBV19 combines with J gene TRBJ1-6; 11 nucleotides agree with TRBD1. Germline-derived CDR1 and CDR2 are LNHDA and SQIVND (reference sequence). J was trimmed by 7 bases and V by 3 bases; bases with no gene match: 2. The CDR3 totals 15 residues.

The chain combines TRBV6-2 or TRBV6-3 with TRBJ2-5; TRBD2 agrees at 8 bases. Trimming took 6 bases from V and 5 from J; bases not matched to a gene: 8. The CDR3 extends over 14 amino acids. The germline V gene encodes CDR1 MNHEY and CDR2 SVGEGT. CDR3 DNA sequence: TGTGCCAGCAGCGCCGGGGGGGCCGTTGAGACCCAGTACTTC. This encodes CASSAGGAVETQYF.

The chain has TRBV19 and TRBJ2-7, with 7 bases that match TRBD1. This CDR3 has 13 residues. V shed 3 bases, J shed 6 bases, and the junction held 5 bases outside the gene matches. Per the germline V gene, CDR1 is LNHDA and CDR2 is SQIVND (reference sequence). The CDR3 protein is CASSMGTVSEQYF. The CDR3 DNA sequence: TGTGCCAGTAGTATGGGGACAGTTTCCGAGCAGTACTTC.

V and J are TRBV7-9 and TRBJ2-6, with D unclear. V dropped 4 bases and J dropped 1 base, with 17 bases sitting between them. Germline CDR1 reads SEHNR; CDR2 reads FQNEAQ (reference sequence). The CDR3 runs 18 residues. CDR3 residues: CASSSQTLPASGANVLTF. DNA for the CDR3: TGTGCCAGCAGCTCCCAGACATTACCCGCATCTGGGGCCAACGTCCTGACTTTC. The full variable domain, completed using reference TRBV7-9 and TRBJ2-6, is DTGVSQNPRHKITKRGQNVTFRCDPISEHNRLYWYRQTLGQGPEFLTYFQNEAQLEKSRLLSDRFSAERPKGSFSTLEIQRTEQGDSAMYLCASSSQTLPASGANVLTFGAGSRLTVL.

This chain uses TRBV19 with TRBJ2-3; D unclear. Germline CDR1 LNHDA, CDR2 SQIVND (reference sequence). The CDR3 contains 14 residues. The germline V and J ends were trimmed by 5 bases and 2 bases, with 11 bases remaining between them. The DNA of the CDR3 is TGTGCCAGTAGTCCATTACTAATCACAGATACGCAGTATTTT. Translating gives CASSPLLITDTQYF.

This clone was seen only once. CDR3 loop: CASSQEVQGEGNEQYF. The CDR3 bases are TGCGCCAGCAGCCAAGAGGTACAGGGAGAGGGAAACGAGCAGTACTTC. The chain employs TRBV4-3 and TRBJ2-7, with D possibly matching TRBD1 (6 bases). V lost 0 bases and J lost 5, with 17 bases in between. Per the germline V gene, CDR1 is LGHNA and CDR2 is YSLEER. This CDR3 is built from 16 residues.

This chain joins TRBV13 and TRBJ2-5; TRBD1 agrees at 11 bases. The CDR3 has 15 residues. Germline CDR1 reads PRHDT; CDR2 reads FYEKMQ (reference sequence). V was clipped by 5 bases and J by 7 bases; unmatched bases: 9. CDR3 residues: CASSPRDRGTRTQYF. CDR3 bases: TGTGCCAGCAGCCCCCGGGACAGGGGGACGCGGACCCAGTACTTC.

CDR3 loop: CASSPDSSNTEAFF. The CDR3 region has the DNA TGCGCCAGCAGCCCGGACAGCTCGAACACTGAAGCTTTCTTT. The chain carries TRBV5-1 and TRBJ1-1; TRBD1 might be the D (6 bases). Trimming removed 4 bases from V and 1 base from J, with 11 bases in between. Germline CDR1 SGHRS, CDR2 YFSETQ. The CDR3 is made up of 14 amino acids.

This clone was found a few times. The chain couples TRBV18 to TRBJ2-7; TRBD2 agrees at 7 bases. The CDR3 spans 15 residues. Germline CDR1 and CDR2: KGHSH and LQKENI. J gave up 5 bases and V 4 bases, and 11 bases lay outside the gene matches. CDR3 sequence reads: CASSRTTSRGDEQYF. Here the CDR3 DNA reads TGTGCCAGCTCACGGACGACTAGTCGGGGGGACGAGCAGTACTTC.

V is TRBV14 and J is TRBJ1-6; 9 bases map to TRBD1. This CDR3 is built from 14 residues. Germline assignment: CDR1 SGHDN and CDR2 FVKESK. V gave up 3 bases and J gave up 7 bases; unmatched junction bases: 1. In DNA, the CDR3 is TGTGCCAGCAGCCACGGGACAGGGAATTCACCCCTCCACTTT. This encodes CASSHGTGNSPLHF.

The chain uses TRBV6-2 or TRBV6-3 and TRBJ2-7; weak D call: TRBD1 (5 bases). The CDR3 totals 13 residues. The V end was cut by 6 bases, the J end by 3 bases, with 12 bases between. Germline loops: CDR1 MNHEY, CDR2 SVGEGT. The chain's CDR3 is CASSRTGFYEQYF. The CDR3, as DNA: TGTGCCAGCAGCCGCACAGGATTCTACGAGCAGTACTTC.

This clone was detected once. The chain couples TRBV21-1 to TRBJ2-3; TRBD1, as called in the table, went unchecked against the DNA. TRBV21-1 is a recognized pseudogene. CDR3 length: 15 residues. CDR3 DNA sequence: TGTGCCAGCAGCTTAGGGACAGCCAGCACAGATACGCAGTATTTT. It codes for CASSLGTASTDTQYF.

This sequence joins TRBV24-1 and TRBJ2-1; a weak D match, TRBD1 (7 bases). The germline CDR1 and CDR2 sequences are KGHDR and SFDVKD. The CDR3 has 15 amino acids. V lost 0 bases to trimming and J lost 7 bases, with 12 bases between them. CDR3 protein: CATSDLPGGRNEQFF. The CDR3 coding sequence is TGTGCCACCAGTGATTTGCCAGGGGGGAGGAATGAGCAGTTCTTC.

This clone was detected only a few times. The chain carries TRBV7-2 and TRBJ1-6, with D tentatively TRBD1 (5 bases). Looked up from germline, CDR1 is SGHTA and CDR2 is FQGNSA. The CDR3 sequence is 15 residues long. The V gene lost 3 bases and the J gene lost 6 bases, with 12 bases spanning the gap. The CDR3 reads CASSLGQVSNSPLHF. As DNA, the CDR3 is TGTGCCAGCAGCTTGGGGCAGGTGTCTAATTCACCCCTCCACTTT.

V and J are TRBV5-4 and TRBJ2-3; TRBD1 aligns across 7 bases. CDR1 and CDR2 from the germline V gene are SGHNT and YYREEE (reference sequence). The CDR3 is made up of 16 amino acids. Trimming cost V 4 bases and J 1 base; bases outside gene matches: 9. Here the CDR3 reads CASSPGQVRGTDTQYF. CDR3 sequence (DNA): TGTGCCAGCAGCCCAGGACAGGTCCGAGGCACAGATACGCAGTATTTT.

This clone showed up just once. The rearrangement uses TRBV1 and TRBJ2-5; TRBD1, the table's D call, lacks a check against the DNA. TRBV1 corresponds to a pseudogene. This CDR3 spans 13 amino acids. The CDR3 DNA reads as TGCACCAGCAGTGGGACAGGAGAAGAGACCCAGTACTTC. Its translation: CTSSGTGEETQYF.

The V and J genes are TRBV3-1 (or the pseudogene TRBV3-2) and TRBJ2-5; TRBD2 matches at 11 bases. The CDR3 runs to 14 residues. Trimming took 11 bases from V and 1 from J; bases not matched to a gene: 6. In germline, CDR1 is LGHDT, CDR2 YNNKEL (reference sequence). CDR3 sequence (DNA): TGTGCCTCCGATAGCGGGGGGGCCCAAGAGACCCAGTACTTC. Residues: CASDSGGAQETQYF.